Many counts were recorded for the clone carrying this T cell receptor (beta chain). When ophthalmopathy did not progress within 18 months, Graves' hyperthyroidism was considered stable. These data are taken from a study of T cells in Graves' hyperthyroidism and ophthalmopathy. Germline assignment: CDR1 KGHDR and CDR2 SFDVKD. V was clipped by 4 bases and J by 2 bases; unmatched bases: 8. The CDR3 has 16 amino acids. Amplified TCR beta CDR3 regions came from RNA transcripts. First-round RT-PCR with HTBI primers amplified the TCR CDR3 region. TCRdb reprocessed the multiplex PCR reads with MiXCR, giving one entry per CDR3 protein. In the table there are approximately 380,000 distinct CDR3 sequences, approximately 19% of which are singletons.

This chain joins TRBV24-1 and TRBJ2-7; 9 nucleotides line up with TRBD1. Specimen: blood. This clonotype was obtained from a young woman with Graves' hyperthyroidism. CDR3 protein: CATSDPYRTGAYEQYF. The CDR3 DNA reads as TGTGCCACCAGTGACCCTTACCGGACAGGGGCCTACGAGCAGTACTTC.